The present TCR beta chain was sequenced within a study of blood T cell repertoires in COVID-19. Study at large: Donors in the United States, Italy and Spain gave samples during acute or convalescent COVID-19. PBMCs, B-cell-depleted T cells, or T cells were the source of the cDNA or gDNA that made up the material.

Original processing notes: Quantification of nucleated cells was approximated via reference gene primer amplification. Method: immunoSEQ multiplex PCR; TCRdb's copy keeps in-frame clones and lacks some. D and trimming were read from the DNA, whereas the V and J calls and clone size are those reported in that table. Among around 130,000 clones listed, more than 70% were seen once. Trimming left V 10 bases short and J 7 bases short, with 16 bases between. The CDR3 has 13 amino acids. This rearrangement joins TRBV12-3 or TRBV12-4 to TRBJ1-4, with a weak D call TRBD1 (6 bases). Sequenced material: peripheral blood. The receptor comes from a man between 60 and 75 years old with acute or convalescent COVID-19. CDR3 region: CATTVQGSEKLFF. In nucleotides, the CDR3 is TGTGCCACCACGGTACAGGGAAGTGAAAAACTGTTTTTT.